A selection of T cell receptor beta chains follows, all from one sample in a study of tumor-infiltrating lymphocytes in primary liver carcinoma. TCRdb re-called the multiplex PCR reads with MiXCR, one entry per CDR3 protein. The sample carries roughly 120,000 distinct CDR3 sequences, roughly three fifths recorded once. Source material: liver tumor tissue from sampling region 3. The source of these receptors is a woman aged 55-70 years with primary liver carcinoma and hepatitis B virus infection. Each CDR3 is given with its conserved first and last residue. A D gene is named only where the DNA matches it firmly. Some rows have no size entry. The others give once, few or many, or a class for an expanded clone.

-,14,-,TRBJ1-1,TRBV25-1,TGTGCCGGCACAAGGACAGTTACGAACACTGAAGCTTTCTTT,CAGTRTVTNTEAFF
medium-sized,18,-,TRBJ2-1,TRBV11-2,TGTGCCAGCAGCTTAGGGGGGCCAGGACGGAGCTCCTACAATGAGCAGTTCTTC,CASSLGGPGRSSYNEQFF
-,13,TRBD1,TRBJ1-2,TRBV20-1,TGCAGTGCTAGACCCGGGACAGCCTATGGCTACACCTTC,CSARPGTAYGYTF
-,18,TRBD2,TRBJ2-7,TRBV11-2,TGTGCCACCAGCATGCAGGGTGAGGCTAGCGGGATTACGTACGAGCCGTACTTC,CATSMQGEASGITYEPYF
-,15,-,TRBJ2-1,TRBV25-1,TGTGCCAGCAGTGCGGGTGTTACGGGCAGCAATGAGCAGTTCTTC,CASSAGVTGSNEQFF
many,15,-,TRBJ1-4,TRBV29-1,TGCAGCGTTGGGGGAGGGAGTGGTACTAATGAAAAACTGTTTTTT,CSVGGGSGTNEKLFF
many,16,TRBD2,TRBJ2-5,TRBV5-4,TGTGCCAGCAGCTCCTATAGCGGGAGGGCCAGGAAGACCCAGTACTTC,CASSSYSGRARKTQYF
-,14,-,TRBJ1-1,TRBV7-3,TGTGCCAGCAGCTTAACACCGTCGGTTACTGAAGCTTTCTTT,CASSLTPSVTEAFF
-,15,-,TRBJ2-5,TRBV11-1,TGTGCCAGCAGTGAAACCGGGATAGGCAGAGAGACCCAGTACTTC,CASSETGIGRETQYF
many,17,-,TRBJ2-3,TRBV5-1,TGCGCCAGCAGCTTCACCTCTAGGGATGTTAGGCCAGATACGCAGTATTTT,CASSFTSRDVRPDTQYF
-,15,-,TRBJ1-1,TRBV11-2,TGTGCCAGCACCCTGGGTCCGGGGCCGAACACTGAAGCTTTCTTT,CASTLGPGPNTEAFF
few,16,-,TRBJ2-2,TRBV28,TGTGCCAGCAGTCCGTCGACGAGTAGGAACACCGGGGAGCTGTTTTTT,CASSPSTSRNTGELFF
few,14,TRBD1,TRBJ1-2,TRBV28,TGTGCCAGCAGTTTATATACAGGGGAACGCGGCTACACCTTC,CASSLYTGERGYTF
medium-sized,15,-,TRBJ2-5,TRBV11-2,TGTGCCAGCAGCCCGATGGTGGGGGCTAAGGAGACCCAGTACTTC,CASSPMVGAKETQYF
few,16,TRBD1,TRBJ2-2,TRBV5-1,TGCGCCAGCAGCTCCGGGACAGGGATTTTTACCGGGGAGCTGTTTTTT,CASSSGTGIFTGELFF
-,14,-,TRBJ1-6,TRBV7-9,TGTGCCAGCAGCCCTGAAACCCGGGATTCACCCCTCCACTTT,CASSPETRDSPLHF
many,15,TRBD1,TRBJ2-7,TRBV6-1,TGTGCCAGCAGAGTGGGACAGACCCCCTCCTACGAGCAGTACTTC,CASRVGQTPSYEQYF
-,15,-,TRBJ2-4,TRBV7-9,TGTGCCAGCAGCTTAGCGGGAGGCCCCAAAAACATTCAGAACTTC,CASSLAGGPKNIQNF
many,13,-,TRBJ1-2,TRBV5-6,TGTGCCAGCAGCTCGCAGGCTCACTATGGCTACACCTTC,CASSSQAHYGYTF
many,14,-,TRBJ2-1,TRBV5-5,TGTGCCAGCAGCTTGGGCAGGGGTTACAATGAGCAGTTCTTC,CASSLGRGYNEQFF
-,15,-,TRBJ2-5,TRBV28,TGTGCCAGCAGTTCGAGCGTGAGGGCCCGGGAGACCCAGTACTTC,CASSSSVRARETQYF
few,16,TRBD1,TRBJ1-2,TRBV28,TGTGCCAGCAGGTTCGGGGAAGGGGGCTCCTTCTATGGCTACACCTTC,CASRFGEGGSFYGYTF
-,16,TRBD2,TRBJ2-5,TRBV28,TGTGCCGGCACCCCTAGGGGGACTAGCGGGAGAGAGACCCAGTACTTC,CAGTPRGTSGRETQYF
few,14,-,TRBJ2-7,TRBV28,TGTGCCAGCAGTTTAAGGGGGGTTCCCTACGAGCAGTACTTC,CASSLRGVPYEQYF